This TCR beta chain appears in the sequencing data of a study of OX40 agonist ivuxolimab in advanced cancers. Germline loops: CDR1 SGHAT, CDR2 FQNNGV. V was pared by 6 bases and J by 4 bases, with 14 bases between. This CDR3 spans 14 amino acids. Comment on this clone: Its antigen is not identified.

The assay was immunoSEQ multiplex PCR, and TCRdb's table has in-frame clones only and misses some. The repertoire consists of over 6,000 clones, with around 78% occurring once and the leading ten covering about a fifth. Broader study findings: CD8+ T cells (on average) carried more expanded clones than CD4+ T cells.

Sequenced here: CD4+ or CD8+ T cells sorted from blood, sampled in a trial of the OX40 agonist ivuxolimab. The genes are TRBV11-2 and TRBJ2-3; D remains ambiguous. The TCR sequence derives from an adult with an advanced solid tumor such as melanoma, head and neck, liver or kidney cancer. CDR3 loop: CASSLFPQPDTQYF. The CDR3 DNA reads as TGTGCCAGCAGTCTATTCCCCCAACCAGATACGCAGTATTTT.